This T cell receptor (beta chain) stems from a study of shared clonotypes between healthy human individuals. Findings and limits, study-wide: Non-shared clonotypes were found to have lower generation probabilities than the clonotypes that were shared by all four of the sorted-subset donors.

This CDR3 is 14 amino acids long. Trimming stripped 6 bases from V and 3 bases from J, with 15 bases between. Germline CDR1 SNHLY, CDR2 FYNNEI. How the authors handled the data: Junction-only sequences without quality scores were provided by ImmunoSEQ, so filtering was different. The data were produced by immunoSEQ multiplex PCR, yet TCRdb's version contains in-frame clones alone and is incomplete. V and J calls and clone size are as listed in that table; D and trimming were resolved from the DNA. The table has hundreds of thousands of clones, roughly 96% seen once. To note about this clone: The target antigen is unknown.

Terminally differentiated effector memory CD45RA+ cells were excluded from the naive CD8 cells, which were CD45RO-negative and positively selected for CCR7. J is TRBJ2-7 and V is TRBV2, with D tentatively TRBD1 (6 bases). The sequencing sample was made of naive CD8+ T cells sorted from blood. This receptor was identified in a woman in her twenties or thirties in good health. The CDR3 DNA is TGTGCCAGCAGAGGTGGGGGCACCTTCTACGAGCAGTACTTC. Translation: CASRGGGTFYEQYF.